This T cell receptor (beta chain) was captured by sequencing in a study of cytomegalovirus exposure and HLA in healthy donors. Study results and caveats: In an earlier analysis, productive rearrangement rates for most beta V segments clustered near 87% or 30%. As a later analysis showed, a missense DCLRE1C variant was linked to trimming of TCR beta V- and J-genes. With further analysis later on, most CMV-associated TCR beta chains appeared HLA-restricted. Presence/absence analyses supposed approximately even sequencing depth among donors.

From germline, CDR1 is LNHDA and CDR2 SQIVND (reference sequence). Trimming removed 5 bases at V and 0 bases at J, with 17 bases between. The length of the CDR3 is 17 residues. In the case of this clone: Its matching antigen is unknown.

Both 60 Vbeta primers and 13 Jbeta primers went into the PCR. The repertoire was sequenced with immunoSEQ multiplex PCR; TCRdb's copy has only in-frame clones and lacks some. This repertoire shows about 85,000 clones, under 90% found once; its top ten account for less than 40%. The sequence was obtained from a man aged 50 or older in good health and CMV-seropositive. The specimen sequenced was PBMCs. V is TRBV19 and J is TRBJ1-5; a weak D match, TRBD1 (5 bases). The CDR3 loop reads CASSFGHPGNSNQPQHF. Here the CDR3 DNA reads TGTGCCAGTAGTTTTGGACACCCCGGAAATAGCAATCAGCCCCAGCATTTT.